The clone carrying this TCR beta chain was recorded many times. This sample is drawn from a study of T cells in Graves' hyperthyroidism and ophthalmopathy. Study in general: Blood from the periphery was taken at initial diagnosis, before any treatment.

The TCR beta CDR3 regions underwent amplification using RNA transcripts as the source. The HTBI primer set served for first-round RT-PCR of the TCR CDR3. In TCRdb, the multiplex PCR reads were re-called with MiXCR into one record per CDR3 protein. The table includes roughly 500,000 distinct CDR3 sequences, around 22% detected once. V shed 3 bases and J shed 4 bases, with 18 bases lying between them. CDR1 SGHTA and CDR2 FQGTGA come from the germline V gene. The CDR3 loop spans 17 amino acids. Input material: blood. This chain connects TRBV7-3 to TRBJ2-2; maybe TRBD2 (5 bases). The receptor was isolated from a young woman with Graves' ophthalmopathy. CDR3 residues: CASSLSSGSFGTGELFF. The CDR3 nucleotides read TGTGCCAGCAGCTTGTCTTCGGGGTCATTTGGCACCGGGGAGCTGTTTTTT.